This T cell receptor (beta chain) is drawn from a study of T cell changes during pregnancy in multiple sclerosis. This clone was seen a single time. The protocol was immunoSEQ multiplex PCR, while the TCRdb copy is restricted to in-frame clones and leaves out a portion. The table has tens of thousands of clones, 92% seen once; the top ten hold roughly 0.4%. Source: CD4+ T cells from peripheral blood mononuclear cells, taken after pregnancy. The sequence derives from a female donor with multiple sclerosis, enrolled in a pregnancy study.

The CDR3 sequence is CASSRTANTEAFF. The DNA for the CDR3 is TGTGCCAGCAGCCGGACAGCGAACACTGAAGCTTTCTTT. The J gene is TRBJ1-1, the V gene TRBV7-9; tentatively, D is TRBD1 (6 bases). Germline V gene data show CDR1 as SEHNR and CDR2 as FQNEAQ (reference sequence). CDR3 length equals 13 residues. V was trimmed by 5 bases and J by 1 base, leaving 8 bases between them.